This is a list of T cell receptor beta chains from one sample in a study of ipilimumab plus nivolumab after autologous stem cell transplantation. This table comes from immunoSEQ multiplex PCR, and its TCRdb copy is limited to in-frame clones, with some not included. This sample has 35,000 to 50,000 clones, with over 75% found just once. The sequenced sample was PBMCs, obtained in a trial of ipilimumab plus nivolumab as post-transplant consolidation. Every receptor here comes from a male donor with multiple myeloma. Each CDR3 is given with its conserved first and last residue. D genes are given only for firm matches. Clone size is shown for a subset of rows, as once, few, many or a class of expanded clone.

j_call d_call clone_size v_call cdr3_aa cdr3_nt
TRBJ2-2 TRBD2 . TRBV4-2 CASSRLAGDTGELFF TGTGCCAGCAGCCGACTAGCGGGAGACACCGGGGAGCTGTTTTTT
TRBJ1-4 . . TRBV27 CASSGQWNEKLFF TGTGCCAGCAGTGGGCAGTGGAATGAAAAACTGTTTTTT
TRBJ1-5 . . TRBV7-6 CASSLQGDQPQHF TGTGCCAGCAGCTTACAGGGAGATCAGCCCCAGCATTTT
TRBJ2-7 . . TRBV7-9 CASSPRGGSFSYEQYF TGTGCCAGCAGCCCCAGGGGGGGTAGTTTTTCCTACGAGCAGTACTTC
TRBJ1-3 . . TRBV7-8 CASSLRGSGNTIYF TGTGCCAGCAGCTTACGAGGCTCTGGAAACACCATATATTTT
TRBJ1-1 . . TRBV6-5 CASSSPPGHPEAFF TGTGCCAGCAGTTCACCTCCCGGACACCCCGAAGCTTTCTTT
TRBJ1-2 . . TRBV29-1 CSVDDGANYGYTF TGCAGCGTTGATGACGGTGCTAACTATGGCTACACCTTC
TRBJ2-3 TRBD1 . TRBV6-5 CASRSTGADTQYF TGTGCCAGCAGGTCCACAGGGGCAGATACGCAGTATTTT
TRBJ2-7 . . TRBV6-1 CASWSYQSYEQYF TGTGCCAGCTGGTCGTACCAATCCTACGAGCAGTACTTC
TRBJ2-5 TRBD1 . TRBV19 CASSTQGAETQYF TGTGCCAGTAGTACCCAGGGGGCAGAGACCCAGTACTTC
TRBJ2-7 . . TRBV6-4 CASSPKERGEQYF TGTGCCAGTTCCCCTAAGGAACGGGGCGAGCAGTACTTC
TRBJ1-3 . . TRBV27 CASSLRAGGGNTIYF TGTGCCAGCAGTTTGAGGGCCGGAGGAGGAAACACCATATATTTT
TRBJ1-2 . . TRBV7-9 CASSSGTGGNYGYTF TGTGCCAGCAGCTCCGGGACCGGGGGAAACTATGGCTACACCTTC
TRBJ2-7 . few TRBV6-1 CASSGGIYEQYF TGTGCCAGCAGTGGGGGTATCTACGAGCAGTACTTC
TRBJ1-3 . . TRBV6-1 CASSEGGTATGNTIYF TGTGCCAGCAGTGAAGGGGGGACGGCTACTGGAAACACCATATATTTT
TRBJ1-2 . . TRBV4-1 CASSQDMMGSSYGYTF TGCGCCAGCAGCCAAGATATGATGGGATCTAGCTATGGCTACACCTTC
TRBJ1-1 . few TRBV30 CAWSDQYTEAFF TGTGCCTGGAGTGACCAGTACACTGAAGCTTTCTTT
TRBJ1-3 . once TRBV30 CAWDTGTGNTIYF TGTGCCTGGGACACAGGGACTGGAAACACCATATATTTT
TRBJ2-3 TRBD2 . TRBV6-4 CASSVTSGATDTQYF TGTGCCAGCAGTGTGACTAGCGGGGCCACAGATACGCAGTATTTT
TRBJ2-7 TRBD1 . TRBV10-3 CAIIRQGGGEQYF TGTGCCATCATCCGACAGGGGGGCGGCGAGCAGTACTTC